These 27 T cell receptor beta chains were sequenced from one sample in a study of CD8 T cells in ankylosing spondylitis. Study-level points and caveats: Roughly 8 highly homologous variants made up a TCR beta motif, and this motif appeared characteristic of ankylosing spondylitis blood.

No antigen has been assigned to these receptors. Using its own MiXCR run on the 5' RACE reads, TCRdb lists one record per CDR3 protein. The sample holds fewer than 650,000 distinct CDR3 sequences; approximately 12% are singletons and the top ten take about 6.8%. Material: blood, either unsorted or a sorted T cell fraction (not recorded which). These TCRs come from a male donor with ankylosing spondylitis.

This clonotype has more than one count but fewer than ten. The chain has TRBV2 and TRBJ1-2; D unclear. This CDR3 region has 13 residues. With 3 bases removed from V and 7 bases from J, the gap between germline ends came to 12 bases. The V gene's germline CDR1 is SNHLY and CDR2 FYNNEI. CDR3: CASSDSNGRGYTF. The CDR3 DNA is TGTGCCAGCAGTGATTCAAATGGACGTGGCTACACCTTC.

This chain links TRBV20-1 with TRBJ1-5; 11 nucleotides line up with TRBD1. Germline V CDR1 and CDR2: DFQATT, SNEGSKA (reference sequence). The CDR3 has 17 amino acids. V trimming: 6 bases; J trimming: 4 bases; junction bases outside the gene matches: 14. The CDR3 DNA is TGCAGTGCGCAAACCGGGACAGGGGGGGCCTATAATCAGCCCCAGCATTTT. Translating gives CSAQTGTGGAYNQPQHF.

This chain uses TRBV20-1 with TRBJ2-7, with 11 bases fitting TRBD2. CDR1 is DFQATT, CDR2 SNEGSKA, per germline (reference sequence). The V and J ends lost 5 bases and 3 bases, in that order; junction bases with no gene match: 3. The CDR3 has 13 amino acids. CDR3 DNA: TGCAGTGCTCCCGGACTAGCGGGCTACGAGCAGTACTTC. Amino acid sequence: CSAPGLAGYEQYF.

The gene calls are TRBV5-1 and TRBJ1-2; D is perhaps TRBD1 (5 bases). The V end was cut by 4 bases, the J end by 3 bases, with 13 bases between. The CDR3 is 14 residues long. Germline values: CDR1 SGHRS, CDR2 YFSETQ. This CDR3 is CASSLGDGDYGYTF. For the CDR3, the DNA is TGCGCCAGCAGCCTGGGGGACGGAGACTATGGCTACACCTTC.

This chain uses TRBV19 with TRBJ1-2, with a tentative D call TRBD1 (5 bases). This CDR3 is 12 amino acids long. Trimming stripped 7 bases from V and 7 bases from J, with 13 bases between. Germline V gives CDR1 LNHDA, CDR2 SQIVND (reference sequence). DNA of the CDR3: TGTGCCAGTACCTATGGGGCCAGTGGCTACACCTTC. Translating it yields CASTYGASGYTF.

The rearrangement links TRBV24-1 to TRBJ2-5; TRBD1 might be the D (5 bases). CDR3 length: 17 residues. Germline CDR1 reads KGHDR; CDR2 reads SFDVKD. V was shortened by 0 bases and J by 5 bases, with 18 bases between the two germline ends. The CDR3 DNA reads TGTGCCACCAGTGATTTGGTAGGGCAGGGCCTCGGGGAGACCCAGTACTTC. It specifies CATSDLVGQGLGETQYF.

J is TRBJ2-5 and V is TRBV20-1; D not certain. The CDR3 sequence is 10 residues long. Between the trimmed V and J ends, which lost 7 bases and 0 bases, there was a span of 3 bases. CDR1 is DFQATT, CDR2 SNEGSKA, per germline (reference sequence). The CDR3 DNA follows: TGCAGTGGATACCAAGAGACCCAGTACTTC. Encoded protein: CSGYQETQYF.

Many counts were recorded for this clonotype. V usage is TRBV15 and J usage is TRBJ2-7; 8 bases match TRBD2. V was pared by 5 bases and J by 3 bases, with 3 bases of the junction left unmatched. The V gene's germline CDR1 is LNHNV and CDR2 YYDKDF (reference sequence). The CDR3 extends over 13 amino acids. The DNA of the CDR3 is TGTGCCACCAGCTCGACTAGCGTCTACGAGCAGTACTTC. As protein: CATSSTSVYEQYF.

This clonotype was observed many times. V gene TRBV5-1 combines with J gene TRBJ2-5; 9 bases match TRBD2. Germline V gene lookup returns CDR1 SGHRS and CDR2 YFSETQ. Trimming cost V 4 bases and J 2 bases; bases outside gene matches: 6. The CDR3 is 15 amino acids. The CDR3 DNA reads TGCGCCAGCAGCGGGCTAGCGGGGATACAAGAGACCCAGTACTTC. It specifies CASSGLAGIQETQYF.

This clonotype was observed a few times. The gene calls are TRBV5-1 and TRBJ1-4; D remains ambiguous. Germline V gene lookup returns CDR1 SGHRS and CDR2 YFSETQ. The CDR3 is made up of 13 amino acids. V lost 6 bases and J 9 bases, leaving 15 bases between the germline ends. CDR3 in DNA: TGCGCCAGCACCCTCAGGCCCGGGCAAAAACTGTTTTTT. Its protein is CASTLRPGQKLFF.

In the case of this clonotype: Sequence at one end of the junction differs from germline and may be a read error. The CDR3 protein is CASSSGLAGDF. The CDR3 DNA reads as TGTGCCAGCAGCTCAGGACTAGCGGGGGACTTC. The V gene is TRBV11-1, the J gene TRBJ2-5; 13 positions agree with TRBD2. This CDR3 has 11 residues. Germline V gene sequence: CDR1 SGHAT, CDR2 FQDESV (reference sequence). Variable domain in full (rest from reference TRBV11-1 and TRBJ2-5): EAEVAQSPRYKITEKSQAVAFWCDPISGHATLYWYRQILGQGPELLVQFQDESVVDDSQLPKDRFSAERLKGVDSTLKIQPAELGDSAMYLCASSSGLAGDFGPGTRLLVL.

This clonotype was detected a few times. The chain recombines TRBV4-2 with TRBJ2-1, with TRBD2 matching 9 bases. With V trimmed by 2 bases and J by 5 bases, 7 bases remained unmatched. CDR1 is LGHNA and CDR2 is YNFKEQ in the germline V gene. The CDR3 spans 16 residues. CDR3 in DNA: TGTGCCAGCAGCCAATTTCTAGCGGGATCCAACAATGAGCAGTTCTTC. Amino acid sequence: CASSQFLAGSNNEQFF.

The gene calls are TRBV3-1 and TRBJ1-1, with D hard to call. CDR3 length: 12 amino acids. CDR1 LGHDT and CDR2 YNNKEL come from the germline V gene (reference sequence). V shed 5 bases and J shed 6 bases, with 10 bases lying between them. The CDR3 DNA is TGTGCCAGCAGCAGGTCCTATGCTGAAGCTTTCTTT. It yields the protein CASSRSYAEAFF.

The V gene is TRBV20-1, the J gene TRBJ2-1; tentative D call: TRBD1 (5 bases). Trimming took off 3 bases at V and 8 bases at J, with 11 bases between the two ends. The CDR3 is 12 residues long. Germline assignment: CDR1 DFQATT and CDR2 SNEGSKA (reference sequence). The CDR3 nucleotides are TGCAGTGCTAGGAGGACAATTGATGAGCAGTTCTTC. Its translation: CSARRTIDEQFF.

This clonotype was seen only a few times. V is TRBV27 and J is TRBJ1-5; 11 bases line up with TRBD1. J lost 7 bases, V lost 5 bases, and 7 bases had no gene match. The CDR3 loop spans 15 amino acids. Germline lookup yields CDR1 MNHEY and CDR2 SMNVEV (reference sequence). CDR3 DNA: TGTGCCAGCAGTGCCGGGACAGGGGGAAGCCAGCCCCAGCATTTT. This translates into CASSAGTGGSQPQHF.

This clonotype has just a few counts. This sequence joins TRBV6-5 and TRBJ1-2; no clear D. Trimming stripped 5 bases from V and 0 bases from J, with 4 bases between. The CDR3 contains 12 residues. Germline CDR1 is MNHEY and CDR2 is SVGAGI. In nucleotides, the CDR3 is TGTGCCAGCAGTAGCCCTAACTATGGCTACACCTTC. It translates to CASSSPNYGYTF.

There are many counts of this clonotype. The chain combines TRBV5-1 with TRBJ1-1; D unresolved. V lost 5 bases and J 3 bases, leaving 14 bases between the germline ends. The germline gives CDR1 SGHRS, CDR2 YFSETQ. CDR3 size: 14 residues. As DNA, the CDR3 is TGCGCCAGCAGTCGGAGTAGCGGGGACACTGAAGCTTTCTTT. It translates to CASSRSSGDTEAFF.

This clonotype was counted a few times. The chain recombines TRBV6-1 with TRBJ2-2, with D possibly being TRBD2 (7 bases). The CDR3 runs to 14 residues. V lost 11 bases, J lost 6 bases, and 19 bases lay in between. Germline V CDR1 and CDR2: MNHNS, SASEGT. CDR3 loop: CASFGGPAPGELFF. The CDR3 DNA sequence: TGTGCCTCTTTCGGGGGGCCAGCCCCCGGGGAGCTGTTTTTT.

The genes are TRBV20-1 and TRBJ2-3; unclear D gene. The V and J ends lost 6 bases and 0 bases respectively, with 16 bases between them. Germline V gene data show CDR1 as DFQATT and CDR2 as SNEGSKA (reference sequence). CDR3 length: 15 residues. The CDR3 is CSATPFDSSTDTQYF. CDR3 in DNA: TGCAGTGCCACTCCATTTGACTCTAGCACAGATACGCAGTATTTT.

The V and J genes are TRBV29-1 and TRBJ1-2; perhaps TRBD1 as D (5 bases). Trimming cost V 7 bases and J 8 bases, with 23 bases left between them. Germline CDR1 is SQVTM and CDR2 is ANQGSEA. The CDR3 has 14 residues. CDR3 loop: CSATMERGSGGYTF. Written as DNA, the CDR3 is TGCAGCGCAACCATGGAGAGGGGTTCCGGGGGCTACACCTTC.

The rearrangement uses TRBV25-1 and TRBJ1-2, with a weak D call TRBD1 (5 bases). The V gene lost 6 bases and the J gene lost 5 bases, with 7 bases spanning the gap. The V gene's germline CDR1 is MGHDK and CDR2 SYGVNS. This CDR3 is 11 amino acids long. CDR3 amino acids: CASREGYGYTF. The CDR3 DNA reads TGTGCCAGCAGAGAGGGGTATGGCTACACCTTC.

V gene TRBV13 combines with J gene TRBJ1-1, with unresolved D. V lost 5 bases and J 4 bases, leaving 17 bases between the germline ends. Germline CDR1 and CDR2: PRHDT and FYEKMQ (reference sequence). This CDR3 has 15 residues. Here the CDR3 reads CASSPRLAGSTEAFF. The CDR3 region has the DNA TGTGCCAGCAGCCCCCGTTTGGCGGGGAGCACTGAAGCTTTCTTT.

This clonotype was observed a handful of times. The chain combines TRBV11-1 with TRBJ2-1; perhaps TRBD2 as D (5 bases). Germline V gives CDR1 SGHAT, CDR2 FQDESV (reference sequence). V lost 5 bases and J lost 5, with 25 bases in between. The length of the CDR3 is 18 residues. The CDR3 DNA follows: TGTGCCAGCAGCCTACGTAGAGGCCGGGGAATCGACCACAATGAGCAGTTCTTC. Translated, it gives CASSLRRGRGIDHNEQFF.

This clonotype has more than one count but fewer than ten. The J gene is TRBJ2-7, the V gene TRBV24-1; 7 bases line up with TRBD1. The CDR3 consists of 17 residues. Germline-derived CDR1 and CDR2 are KGHDR and SFDVKD. V was pared by 2 bases and J by 5 bases, with 14 bases of the junction left unmatched. The CDR3 loop reads CATSDSSQGNFPHEQYF. CDR3 in DNA: TGTGCCACCAGTGATTCATCACAGGGGAACTTTCCCCACGAGCAGTACTTC.

This clonotype was seen many times. This chain links TRBV28 with TRBJ2-7, with D perhaps matching TRBD2 (6 bases). Germline CDR1 and CDR2: MDHEN and SYDVKM. The CDR3 covers 13 residues. The germline V and J ends were trimmed by 8 bases and 4 bases, with 15 bases remaining between them. In DNA form, the CDR3 reads TGTGCCAGCCTCATGGGGGGAGGTTACGAGCAGTACTTC. Amino acids: CASLMGGGYEQYF.

This chain connects TRBV24-1 to TRBJ2-2; maybe TRBD1 (7 bases). Germline V gene lookup returns CDR1 KGHDR and CDR2 SFDVKD. This CDR3 has 15 residues. Trimming stripped 9 bases from V and 4 bases from J, with 17 bases between. The CDR3 region has the DNA TGTGCCACCTCAGCGACAGGGCGGGGCACCGGGGAGCTGTTTTTT. This encodes CATSATGRGTGELFF.

CDR3 sequence: CASSTHHGGNSYEQYF. The CDR3 DNA is TGTGCCAGTAGTACCCATCACGGGGGGAACTCCTACGAGCAGTACTTC. The chain links TRBV19 to TRBJ2-7; 7 nucleotides match TRBD2. The trim removed 4 bases at V and 0 bases at J, leaving 9 bases unmatched. Germline V gene lookup returns CDR1 LNHDA and CDR2 SQIVND (reference sequence). This CDR3 has 16 amino acids.